This T cell receptor (beta chain) came from a study of CD8+ T cells in alopecia areata. Background on the study: It was oral tofacitinib, at 5 to 10 mg twice daily, that treated patients received.

The study, taken as a whole, reports: An increase in clonality over normal scalp was evident in lesional scalp, especially alopecia totalis/universalis.

Germline values: CDR1 SGHVS, CDR2 FQNEAQ. There are 15 residues in the CDR3. V lost 2 bases to trimming and J lost 6 bases, with 15 bases between them. After isolation, RNA underwent reverse transcription to generate cDNA as the sequencing template. The method was immunoSEQ multiplex PCR; TCRdb's version includes in-frame clones alone and lacks a portion of them. The sample shows 150,000 or so clones, around half of them seen only once. With regard to this clone: Its antigen is currently unknown.

This TCR was recovered from a human donor with alopecia areata. Sequences were derived from CD8+ T cells sorted from blood, sampled at week 0. The rearrangement links TRBV7-8 to TRBJ2-3; D may be TRBD1 or TRBD2 (7 bases each). In DNA form, the CDR3 reads TGTGCCAGCAGCTTACTCGCTCAGGGGGGGGATACGCAGTATTTT. It codes for CASSLLAQGGDTQYF.